This TCR beta chain was captured by sequencing in a study of T cells in Graves' hyperthyroidism and ophthalmopathy. Study-wide results and limits: Clonotypes that were expanded in thyroid above 0.001 mostly appeared in blood too. Ophthalmopathy was distinguished from stable hyperthyroidism by 13 V-J signatures.

Germline lookup yields CDR1 SNHLY and CDR2 FYNNEI. The CDR3 runs 13 residues. V was shortened by 4 bases and J by 8 bases, with 15 bases between the two germline ends. This clonotype was seen many times. Its antigen is not identified. RNA transcripts provided the source from which TCR beta CDR3 regions were amplified. TCR CDR3 regions were first amplified by RT-PCR with HTBI primers. TCRdb called the multiplex PCR reads again in MiXCR, with one record for every CDR3 protein. The sample holds around 600,000 distinct CDR3 sequences; 11% to 15% are singletons and the top ten take roughly 7%. The specimen was blood. The origin of this receptor is a young woman with Graves' ophthalmopathy. This chain connects TRBV2 to TRBJ2-7; D perhaps matches TRBD1 (6 bases). As DNA, the CDR3 is TGTGCCAGCAGTGGGGACACTCTAGGGAAGCAGTACTTC. Translated: CASSGDTLGKQYF.